This T cell receptor beta chain was identified in a study of blood T cell repertoires in COVID-19 (dated by TCRdb to between 2020 and 2021). For the study in its entirety: The collaborator samples originated in the United States, Italy and Spain and spanned the acute and convalescent phases of COVID-19. The material from the prospective study consisted of cDNA or gDNA derived from T cells, B-cell-depleted T cells, or PBMCs. The dataset comprised deeply sampled blood TCRbeta repertoires from subjects exposed to, actively infected with, or recovered from COVID-19. The repertoires were released in a freely available public database meant as a resource for research on the immune response to SARS-CoV-2. The samples were drawn from two sources: the first 160 participants of the ongoing ImmuneRACE study, and 1,000 to 1,500 subjects contributed by 6 global collaborators. The sample metadata nearly always contained a de-identified subject ID, COVID-19 status, age in years and sex. Where available, HLA class I and class II types were obtained from metadata supplied by the sample provider rather than from assay-based typing.

Enrolling through a virtual design, the prospective study's participants ranged in age from roughly 18 to 95 years and lived across about two dozen United States geographic areas. In the prospective study, participants were assigned to cohorts based on the clinical history participants reported in a screening survey and a study questionnaire. In the prospective study, whole blood, serum and a nasopharyngeal or oropharyngeal swab were collected from each participant by mobile phlebotomists. Prospective study participants could optionally give additional blood draws and questionnaires over a 2-month period. Before DNA extraction, prospective study blood samples were shipped either frozen or at room temperature. Note on this clone: The antigen it recognizes is unknown. No per-base quality is available; no much larger clone lies one base away.

CDR1 and CDR2 are read off the germline V gene as SQVTM and ANQGSEA. Trimming removed 5 bases from V and 1 base from J, leaving 9 bases between the germline ends. The CDR3, cysteine through phenylalanine, is 13 amino acids long. Just CDR3 DNA is preserved here, 39 bases in frame from base 1. The immunoSEQ Assay, a bias-controlled multiplex PCR, was used to amplify TCRbeta CDR3 regions from genomic DNA. The authors' analysis ran thus. Within the assay, amplification of reference gene primers was used to estimate how many nucleated cells each sample contained. Sequence reads were collapsed and filtered to measure the absolute abundance of every unique TCRbeta CDR3 rearrangement. For each sample, productive Simpson clonality was calculated by taking the square root of Simpson's diversity index across productive rearrangements. TCRdb took over this immuneACCESS table, retaining in-frame rearrangements with V and J assigned. Such tables are incomplete; in checked studies, under half of the missing clones stem from an unresolved V gene, and the remainder is unexplained. That table furnishes V, J and clone size, whereas the DNA furnished D and trimming. For this sample there are about 440,000 clones; 87% appear just once. Roughly 1.8% of the sample comes from the top ten.

The research as a whole found: The quantity of clinical and demographic metadata differed by source and by participant and was supplied without curation.

The V and J genes are TRBV29-1 and TRBJ1-3; the D gene cannot be named for sure. The sequence was obtained from a woman between 18 and 30 years old with acute COVID-19. Sequences were obtained from PBMCs or T cells enriched from blood (not recorded which). The sequence in DNA is TGCAGCGTTTACGGGATATCTGGAAACACCATATATTTT. Protein translation: CSVYGISGNTIYF.